This T cell receptor (beta chain) was sequenced during a study of beta chain features in type 1 diabetes. This clone was observed a handful of times. Antigen unknown. Expressed TCRB transcripts got sequenced, as all isolated RNA was reverse transcribed. Some clones are missing from TCRdb's copy, which holds only in-frame ones; the method was immunoSEQ multiplex PCR. The sample holds 500,000 to 650,000 clones, 9.5% to 15% seen once. General observations from the study: TCRB CDR3s from Type 1 diabetes patients were moderately but significantly shorter in all four CD4+ subsets.

The CDR3 has 18 residues. The sequenced sample was naive CD4+ T cells from blood. This TCR came from a man in his thirties or forties with type 1 diabetes. V and J are TRBV21-1 and TRBJ2-1; the table assigns TRBD2, which was not confirmed against the DNA. TRBV21-1 corresponds to a pseudogene. The CDR3 spells CASSTYSVLALQYNEQFF. For the CDR3, the DNA is TGTGCCAGCAGCACATATTCGGTGCTAGCCCTCCAATACAATGAGCAGTTCTTC.